Listed here are 30 T cell receptor beta chains from one sample, sequenced in a study of T cells in Graves' hyperthyroidism and ophthalmopathy. TCR beta CDR3 sequences were amplified from RNA transcripts. In the first-round RT-PCR of the TCR CDR3, the HTBI primer set was used. TCRdb used MiXCR to reprocess the multiplex PCR reads, holding one entry per CDR3 protein. The profile covers 75,000 to 100,000 distinct CDR3 sequences, with about half appearing a single time and 25% to 30% taken by the ten largest. Sequenced input: blood. The receptors come from a woman aged 40 to 55 with Graves' hyperthyroidism.

Ten or more counts support this clonotype. The chain links TRBV7-8 to TRBJ2-5; 9 bases fit TRBD1. Trimming at V came to 4 bases and at J to 4 bases, leaving 7 bases not matched to a gene. CDR1 and CDR2 from the germline V gene are SGHVS and FQNEAQ. The CDR3 runs to 15 residues. For the CDR3, the DNA is TGTGCCAGCAGCTCCCGGGACAGGGTCGCAGAGACCCAGTACTTC. Amino acid sequence: CASSSRDRVAETQYF.

This chain uses TRBV20-1 with TRBJ1-5; a possible D gene is TRBD1 (6 bases). Germline V gene lookup returns CDR1 DFQATT and CDR2 SNEGSKA (reference sequence). V lost 5 bases, J lost 3 bases, and 8 bases lay in between. The CDR3 loop spans 12 amino acids. This CDR3 is CSAWDTNQPQHF. In DNA, the CDR3 is TGCAGTGCTTGGGACACCAATCAGCCCCAGCATTTT.

CDR3 nucleotides: TGTGCCAGCCCGTCCGGGGGAGTTGGTCTCTACGAGCAGTACTTC. It codes for CASPSGGVGLYEQYF. This rearrangement joins TRBV7-3 to TRBJ2-7; tentatively, D is TRBD2 (6 bases). CDR1 SGHTA and CDR2 FQGTGA come from the germline V gene. V lost 8 bases and J lost 3, with 20 bases in between. This CDR3 comprises 15 residues.

This clonotype was seen repeatedly, ten times or more. The chain is built from TRBV9 and TRBJ2-7; a weak D match, TRBD2 (6 bases). CDR3 length: 14 residues. Trimming left V 0 bases short and J 6 bases short, with 13 bases between. Germline CDR1 and CDR2: SGDLS and YYNGEE. The CDR3 coding sequence is TGTGCCAGCAGCGTAGGGTGGGAGGCGGCCGAGCAGTACTTC. Amino acids: CASSVGWEAAEQYF.

This clonotype showed up many times. The rearrangement uses TRBV5-1 and TRBJ2-7; D uncertain. The length of the CDR3 is 14 residues. V was clipped by 0 bases and J by 1 base, with 8 bases between them. Germline V gene sequence: CDR1 SGHRS, CDR2 YFSETQ. The CDR3 DNA is TGCGCCAGCAGCTTGGACGGGTTTTCCTACGAGCAGTACTTC. Protein product: CASSLDGFSYEQYF. Full variable domain (rest looked up from reference TRBV5-1 and TRBJ2-7): KAGVTQTPRYLIKTRGQQVTLSCSPISGHRSVSWYQQTPGQGLQFLFEYFSETQRNKGNFPGRFSGRQFSNSRSEMNVSTLELGDSALYLCASSLDGFSYEQYFGPGTRLTVT.

As to this clonotype: The final CDR3 position lacks the conserved phenylalanine or tryptophan, pointing to a likely read error. The rearrangement uses TRBV6-1 and TRBJ2-2; 10 nucleotides align to TRBD2. This CDR3 has 16 residues. Germline values: CDR1 MNHNS, CDR2 SASEGT. Losses at the gene ends were 8 bases for V and 5 bases for J; bases not matched to a gene: 11. The CDR3 loop reads CASAPASGSKTGELFS. CDR3 sequence (DNA): TGTGCCAGCGCCCCGGCTAGCGGGAGTAAGACCGGGGAGCTGTTTTCT.

As concerns this clonotype: At one boundary the junction diverges from the germline segment, which might be a read error. This sequence joins TRBV7-2 and TRBJ1-6; possibly TRBD1 for D (5 bases). The CDR3 is made up of 15 amino acids. Germline V CDR1 and CDR2: SGHTA, FQGNSA. CDR3 nucleotides: TGTGGCAGCAGCTTAGCGCCAGGGCCGAATTCACTCCTCCACTTT. Translated: CGSSLAPGPNSLLHF.

This chain joins TRBV7-8 and TRBJ1-1; 7 bases match TRBD1. V shed 0 bases and J 4 bases; nucleotides not matched to a gene: 8. CDR1 is SGHVS and CDR2 is FQNEAQ in the germline V gene. The CDR3 has 16 residues. The CDR3 loop is CASSLALTTGFTEAFF. The CDR3 DNA sequence: TGTGCCAGCAGCTTAGCGCTAACGACAGGGTTCACTGAAGCTTTCTTT.

The V call is TRBV7-2, the J call TRBJ1-5, with unresolved D. The CDR3 runs to 15 residues. Germline CDR1 SGHTA, CDR2 FQGNSA. The ends were cut back, 5 bases at V and 0 bases at J, with 11 bases in the middle. CDR3 sequence reads: CASSQDPGSNQPQHF. The CDR3 DNA sequence: TGTGCCAGCAGCCAAGATCCCGGTAGCAATCAGCCCCAGCATTTT.

The CDR3 region is CASSRWTSGATQETQYF. The CDR3 coding sequence is TGTGCCAGCAGCCGTTGGACTAGCGGGGCAACCCAAGAGACCCAGTACTTC. The chain combines TRBV7-2 with TRBJ2-5, with 12 bases that match TRBD2. Losses at the gene ends were 5 bases for V and 1 base for J; bases not matched to a gene: 8. CDR1 and CDR2 from the germline V gene are SGHTA and FQGNSA. The length of the CDR3 is 17 residues.

The chain carries TRBV2 and TRBJ2-5; 9 positions match TRBD1. CDR3 length equals 14 residues. Germline V gives CDR1 SNHLY, CDR2 FYNNEI. The V and J ends lost 6 bases and 5 bases, in that order; junction bases with no gene match: 7. CDR3 bases: TGTGCCAGCAGAAACAGGGGGCGCGAGGAGACCCAGTACTTC. It translates to CASRNRGREETQYF.

This clonotype was counted at least ten times. V gene TRBV4-1 combines with J gene TRBJ1-1, with no clear D. V gave up 1 base and J gave up 4 bases, with 7 bases separating them. Per germline, CDR1 MGHRA and CDR2 YSYEKL. The CDR3 sequence is 13 residues long. CDR3 DNA: TGCGCCAGCAGCCAAGGTCAGCTCACTGAAGCTTTCTTT. This encodes CASSQGQLTEAFF.

This clonotype occurred once. The CDR3 carries no conserved terminal phenylalanine or tryptophan, so it likely arises from a read error. The chain combines TRBV9 with TRBJ2-5, with D unclear. This CDR3 spans 13 amino acids. V lost 4 bases and J lost 1, with 8 bases in between. CDR1 is SGDLS and CDR2 is YYNGEE in the germline V gene. The CDR3 here is CASSSHFQETQYL. The CDR3 nucleotides read TGTGCCAGCAGCTCACACTTCCAAGAGACCCAGTACCTC.

The sample holds a few counts of this clonotype. One end of the junction varies from germline; a read error may be responsible. This rearrangement joins TRBV7-2 to TRBJ1-1, with 10 bases fitting TRBD1. This CDR3 comprises 18 residues. Per germline, CDR1 SGHTA and CDR2 FQGNSA. The CDR3 is CASSPRGTGVFANTEAFF. DNA for the CDR3: TGCGCCAGCAGCCCAAGAGGGACAGGGGTATTCGCGAACACTGAAGCTTTCTTT.

This clonotype was seen at least ten times. This chain joins TRBV7-8 and TRBJ1-3, with D uncertain. Trimming removed 3 bases from V and 1 base from J, with 13 bases in between. CDR3 length: 16 amino acids. CDR1 SGHVS and CDR2 FQNEAQ come from the germline V gene. The CDR3 nucleotides read TGTGCCAGCAGCTTCCCAGACGGGCTTTCTGGAAACACCATATATTTT. This sequence encodes CASSFPDGLSGNTIYF.

This clonotype was picked up many times. The chain employs TRBV5-1 and TRBJ2-2; TRBD2 might be the D (6 bases). The germline V gene encodes CDR1 SGHRS and CDR2 YFSETQ. V was pared by 10 bases and J by 0 bases, with 16 bases between. The length of the CDR3 is 15 residues. CDR3 coding DNA: TGCGCCGGAAAAGCGGGCCTAGCGAACACCGGGGAGCTGTTTTTT. Translated, it gives CAGKAGLANTGELFF.

In its sample, this clonotype was seen many times. This chain joins TRBV6-5 and TRBJ2-5; D perhaps matches TRBD1 (5 bases). V was pared by 6 bases and J by 3 bases, with 17 bases between. Germline V gives CDR1 MNHEY, CDR2 SVGAGI. This CDR3 has 15 residues. CDR3 nucleotides: TGTGCCAGCAGCTTACGACCCGACAGAGAAGAGACCCAGTACTTC. As protein: CASSLRPDREETQYF.

Ten or more counts support this clonotype. This rearrangement joins TRBV5-1 to TRBJ2-7, with D uncertain. V lost 1 base and J lost 1, with 6 bases in between. Germline V gene lookup returns CDR1 SGHRS and CDR2 YFSETQ. This CDR3 is 13 amino acids long. This CDR3 reads CASSLSISYEQYF. As DNA, the CDR3 is TGCGCCAGCAGCTTGTCAATTTCCTACGAGCAGTACTTC.

This clonotype was seen many times. V is TRBV20-1 and J is TRBJ1-2; TRBD1 might be the D (6 bases). Trimming stripped 5 bases from V and 6 bases from J, with 22 bases between. Per germline, CDR1 DFQATT and CDR2 SNEGSKA (reference sequence). This CDR3 is built from 15 residues. The chain's CDR3 is CSALPPADSRNGYTF. CDR3 DNA sequence: TGCAGTGCTCTACCCCCGGCGGACAGCCGAAATGGCTACACCTTC.

The chain combines TRBV10-3 with TRBJ1-6; the match to TRBD1 covers 9 bases. This CDR3 has 12 amino acids. Germline loops: CDR1 ENHRY, CDR2 SYGVKD. In DNA, the CDR3 is TGTGCTAGGACAGGGGCAGATTCACCCCTCCACTTT. Residues: CARTGADSPLHF.

In its sample, this clonotype was seen once. The rearrangement links TRBV20-1 to TRBJ2-5; a possible D gene is TRBD2 (6 bases). This CDR3 is built from 12 residues. Germline CDR1 DFQATT, CDR2 SNEGSKA (reference sequence). Trimming cost V 3 bases and J 5 bases, with 10 bases left between them. The CDR3 spells CSASGSGETQYF. The CDR3 bases are TGCAGTGCTAGCGGGAGTGGGGAGACCCAGTACTTC.

This chain links TRBV10-3 with TRBJ2-7; 9 nucleotides agree with TRBD2. The CDR3 totals 12 residues. Trimming at V came to 9 bases and at J to 2 bases, leaving 2 bases not matched to a gene. CDR1 and CDR2 (germline): ENHRY, SYGVKD. For the CDR3, the DNA is TGTGCCATGGGACTAGCTACCTACGAGCAGTACTTC. It is translated as CAMGLATYEQYF.

V gene TRBV7-2 combines with J gene TRBJ2-7; D is tentatively TRBD1 or TRBD2 (6 bases each). The V end was cut by 2 bases, the J end by 4 bases, with 12 bases between. Germline CDR1 is SGHTA and CDR2 is FQGNSA. The CDR3 runs 14 residues. The CDR3 DNA reads TGTGCCAGCAGCTTATGGGGGGCTCGGTACGAGCAGTACTTC. It yields the protein CASSLWGARYEQYF.

The rearrangement uses TRBV5-6 and TRBJ1-1, with D maybe TRBD1 (6 bases). Trimming stripped 0 bases from V and 6 bases from J, with 12 bases between. The germline gives CDR1 SGHDT, CDR2 YYEEEE. The CDR3 loop spans 14 amino acids. The CDR3 loop is CASSLGQEGSEAFF. Written as DNA, the CDR3 is TGTGCCAGCAGCTTGGGACAGGAGGGTTCTGAAGCTTTCTTT.

V usage is TRBV5-1 and J usage is TRBJ2-3; 10 bases align to TRBD2. Looked up from germline, CDR1 is SGHRS and CDR2 is YFSETQ. The J segment lost 3 bases and the V segment lost 2 bases, leaving 6 bases of the junction unmatched. The length of the CDR3 is 16 residues. For the CDR3, the DNA is TGCGCCAGCAGCTTCCAGCGGGAGGGCCGGACAGATACGCAGTATTTT. This translates into CASSFQREGRTDTQYF.

With regard to this clonotype: A read error may be the cause here, since a much bigger clone is one base away. This likely comes from a read error, as the CDR3 has no conserved phenylalanine or tryptophan at its end. The chain recombines TRBV5-1 with TRBJ2-7; the match to TRBD1 covers 7 bases. This CDR3 comprises 15 residues. Germline loops: CDR1 SGHRS, CDR2 YFSETQ. The V gene end was trimmed by 1 base and the J gene end by 1 base; junction bases not matched to a gene: 5. CDR3 sequence reads: CASSLLGQASYEQYL. The CDR3 coding sequence is TGCGCCAGCAGCTTGTTAGGACAGGCTTCCTACGAGCAGTACCTC.

The chain couples TRBV10-3 to TRBJ1-5; D ambiguous. Trimming took off 6 bases at V and 11 bases at J, with 17 bases between the two ends. Germline V gene sequence: CDR1 ENHRY, CDR2 SYGVKD. This CDR3 is built from 13 residues. CDR3: CAIRQNAQETQHF. The CDR3 region has the DNA TGTGCCATCAGGCAAAACGCTCAAGAGACCCAGCATTTT.

This clonotype was seen repeatedly, ten times or more. This rearrangement joins TRBV7-8 to TRBJ1-2, with 7 bases matching TRBD1. This CDR3 is 14 amino acids long. CDR1 is SGHVS and CDR2 is FQNEAQ in the germline V gene. V trimming: 4 bases; J trimming: 2 bases; junction bases outside the gene matches: 4. The CDR3 protein is CASSSSDRNYGYTF. The CDR3 coding sequence is TGTGCCAGCAGCTCGTCGGACAGGAACTATGGCTACACCTTC.

Details on this clonotype: At one end, the junction sequence differs from germline, possibly due to a read error. The rearrangement uses TRBV20-1 and TRBJ1-4; TRBD1 is a possible D gene (5 bases). The germline CDR1 and CDR2 sequences are DFQATT and SNEGSKA (reference sequence). The CDR3 length is 14 residues. The CDR3 DNA reads TGCAGTGCTAGAGCCAGACAGAGTGATGAAAAACTGCTTTTT. This gives the protein CSARARQSDEKLLF.

The rearrangement joins TRBV29-1 to TRBJ2-5; 8 positions agree with TRBD1. V was clipped by 3 bases and J by 5 bases; unmatched bases: 5. This CDR3 has 13 residues. Germline lookup yields CDR1 SQVTM and CDR2 ANQGSEA. CDR3 nucleotides: TGCAGCGTTGAGCAGGGGGCGCGGGAGACCCAGTACTTC. Translating gives CSVEQGARETQYF.